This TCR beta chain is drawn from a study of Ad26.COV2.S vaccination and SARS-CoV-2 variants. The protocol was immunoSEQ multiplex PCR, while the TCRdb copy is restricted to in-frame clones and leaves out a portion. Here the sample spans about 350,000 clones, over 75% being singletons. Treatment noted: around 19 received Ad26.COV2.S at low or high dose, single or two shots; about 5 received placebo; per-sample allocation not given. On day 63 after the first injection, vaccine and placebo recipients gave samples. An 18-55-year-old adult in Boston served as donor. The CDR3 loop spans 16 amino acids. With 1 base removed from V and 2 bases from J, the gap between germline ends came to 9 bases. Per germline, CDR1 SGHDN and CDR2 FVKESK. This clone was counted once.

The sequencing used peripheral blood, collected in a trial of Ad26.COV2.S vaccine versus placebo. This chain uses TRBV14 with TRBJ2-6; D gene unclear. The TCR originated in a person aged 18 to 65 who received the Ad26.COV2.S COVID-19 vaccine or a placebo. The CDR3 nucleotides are TGTGCCAGCAGCCAAGCTCTTGGTACTGGGGCCAACGTCCTGACTTTC. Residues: CASSQALGTGANVLTF.